This TCR beta chain was retrieved from a study of CD8+CD57+ T cells in acquired aplastic anemia. Study background: Across the sorted CD4+ and CD8+ cells, DNA amounts averaged around 3.2 ug. Study results and limitations: A set of approximately 29 CD8+ CDR3 sequences was shared between patients and controls, and these sequences appeared highly expressed in patients. No significant difference in CD8+ Simpson's diversity was found between patients and controls.

This clonotype is judged medium-sized (0.01 to 0.1%). The target antigen is unknown. V was clipped by 3 bases and J by 4 bases, with 10 bases between them. There are 14 residues in the CDR3. Germline lookup yields CDR1 DFQATT and CDR2 SNEGSKA (reference sequence). Both TCR beta VDJ combination and CDR3 sequence profiling were carried out. Genomic DNA was the template for this profiling. TCRdb used MiXCR to reprocess the reads, holding one entry per CDR3 protein. The sample has 150,000 to 200,000 distinct CDR3 sequences; around 65% are singletons. The specimen sequenced was sorted CD4+, CD8+, or CD8+CD57+ T cells (not recorded which) from PBMCs. The source of this sequence is a human donor with severe aplastic anemia or a healthy control (not recorded which). V usage is TRBV20-1 and J usage is TRBJ1-6; D perhaps matches TRBD1 (5 bases). CDR3 in amino acids: CSASPGRYNSPLHF. The CDR3 nucleotides read TGCAGTGCTAGTCCGGGACGGTATAATTCACCCCTCCACTTT.